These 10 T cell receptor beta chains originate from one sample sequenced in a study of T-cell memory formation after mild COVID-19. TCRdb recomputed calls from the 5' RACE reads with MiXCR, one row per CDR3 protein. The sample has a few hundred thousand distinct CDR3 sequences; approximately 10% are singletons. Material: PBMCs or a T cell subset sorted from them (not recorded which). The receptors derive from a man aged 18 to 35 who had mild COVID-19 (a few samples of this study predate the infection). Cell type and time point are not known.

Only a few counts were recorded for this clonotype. Written as DNA, the CDR3 is TGTGCCAGCAGCCCCTGGACTAGCGGGGGGGCTGAGCAGTTCTTC. Translated, it gives CASSPWTSGGAEQFF. This chain uses TRBV7-3 with TRBJ2-1; 15 bases match TRBD2. Germline V gene lookup returns CDR1 SGHTA and CDR2 FQGTGA. The CDR3 consists of 15 residues. With V trimmed by 5 bases and J by 9 bases, 5 bases remained unmatched.

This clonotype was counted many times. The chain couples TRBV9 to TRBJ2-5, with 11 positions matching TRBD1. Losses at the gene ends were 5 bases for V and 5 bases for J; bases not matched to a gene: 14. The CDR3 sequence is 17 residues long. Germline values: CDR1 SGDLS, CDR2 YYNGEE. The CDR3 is CASSKNSGQGAFETQYF. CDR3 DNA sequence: TGTGCCAGCAGTAAAAACTCTGGACAGGGGGCCTTTGAGACCCAGTACTTC.

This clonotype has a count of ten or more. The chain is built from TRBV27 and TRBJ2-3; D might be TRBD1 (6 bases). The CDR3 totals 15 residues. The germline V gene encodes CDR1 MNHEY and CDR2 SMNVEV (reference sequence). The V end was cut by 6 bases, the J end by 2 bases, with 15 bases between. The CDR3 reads CASRLNRVDTDTQYF. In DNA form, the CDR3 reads TGTGCCAGCAGGTTAAACAGGGTGGACACAGATACGCAGTATTTT.

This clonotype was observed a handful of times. DNA of the CDR3: TGTGCCAGCAGCCCCCTCCGCCGCCGCTCCTACGAGCAGTACTTC. It yields the protein CASSPLRRRSYEQYF. V and J are TRBV7-2 and TRBJ2-7, with no clear D. In germline, CDR1 is SGHTA, CDR2 FQGNSA. Deletions cut 5 bases from V and 0 bases from J, with 14 bases between. The CDR3 totals 15 residues. Based on the CDR3 plus reference TRBV7-2 and TRBJ2-7, the full variable domain is GAGVSQSPSNKVTEKGKDVELRCDPISGHTALYWYRQSLGQGLEFLIYFQGNSAPDKSGLPSDRFSAERTGGSVSTLTIQRTQQEDSAVYLCASSPLRRRSYEQYFGPGTRLTVT.

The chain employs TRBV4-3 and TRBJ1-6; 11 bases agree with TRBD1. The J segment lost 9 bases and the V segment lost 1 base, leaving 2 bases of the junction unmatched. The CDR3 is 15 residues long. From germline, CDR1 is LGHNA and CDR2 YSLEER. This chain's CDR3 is CASSQGGTGGSPLHF. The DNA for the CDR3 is TGCGCCAGCAGCCAAGGGGGGACAGGGGGTTCACCCCTCCACTTT.

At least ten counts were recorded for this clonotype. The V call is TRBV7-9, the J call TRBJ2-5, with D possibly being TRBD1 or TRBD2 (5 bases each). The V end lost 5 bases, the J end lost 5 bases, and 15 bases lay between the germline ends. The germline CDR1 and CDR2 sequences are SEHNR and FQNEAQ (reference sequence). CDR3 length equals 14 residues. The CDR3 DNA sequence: TGTGCCAGCAGCCCCCCCCAGGGAGCGGAGACCCAGTACTTC. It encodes CASSPPQGAETQYF.

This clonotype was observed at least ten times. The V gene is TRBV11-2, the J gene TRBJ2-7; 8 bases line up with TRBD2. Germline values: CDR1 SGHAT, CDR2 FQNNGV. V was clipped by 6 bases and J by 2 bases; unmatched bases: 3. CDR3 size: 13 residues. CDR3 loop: CASSSGATYEQYF. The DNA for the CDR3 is TGTGCCAGCAGTAGCGGGGCCACCTACGAGCAGTACTTC.

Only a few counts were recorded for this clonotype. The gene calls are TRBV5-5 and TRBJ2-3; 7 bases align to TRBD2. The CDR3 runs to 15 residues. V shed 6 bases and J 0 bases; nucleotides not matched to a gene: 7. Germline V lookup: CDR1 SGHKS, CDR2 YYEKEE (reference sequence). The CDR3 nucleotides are TGTGCCAGCAAAACTAGCGCCCGAAGCACAGATACGCAGTATTTT. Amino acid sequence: CASKTSARSTDTQYF.

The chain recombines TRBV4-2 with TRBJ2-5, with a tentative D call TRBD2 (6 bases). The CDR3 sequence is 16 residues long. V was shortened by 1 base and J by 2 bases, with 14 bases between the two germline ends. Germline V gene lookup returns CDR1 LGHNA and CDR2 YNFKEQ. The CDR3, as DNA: TGTGCCAGCAGCCAAGTCGATGGGGCGGGGCAAGAGACCCAGTACTTC. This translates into CASSQVDGAGQETQYF.

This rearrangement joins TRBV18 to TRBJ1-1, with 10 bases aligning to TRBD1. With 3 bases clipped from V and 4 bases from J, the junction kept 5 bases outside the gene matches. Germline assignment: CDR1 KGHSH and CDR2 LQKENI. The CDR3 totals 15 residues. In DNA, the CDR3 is TGTGCCAGCTCACCCCGGACAGGGGGAACCACTGAAGCTTTCTTT. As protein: CASSPRTGGTTEAFF.